Sequencing of this TCR beta chain was carried out in a study of regulatory T cells in long-lasting Graves disease. iRepertoire HTBI primers and Arm-PCR of CDR3 regions built TCR beta libraries. From the multiplex PCR reads, TCRdb called clonotypes with MiXCR, one entry per CDR3 protein. The sample holds 400,000 to 500,000 distinct CDR3 sequences; roughly 15% are singletons and the top ten take about 25%. Time point reported: newly diagnosed GD, antithyroid drugs for less than 3 months. Extracted PBMC RNA gave rise to the TCR library. The J segment lost 1 base and the V segment lost 3 bases, leaving 6 bases of the junction unmatched. The V gene's germline CDR1 is SGDLS and CDR2 YYNGEE. The CDR3 runs to 15 residues. This clonotype was counted at least ten times. This same sample was also part of a study on T cells in Graves' hyperthyroidism and ophthalmopathy.

This material consisted of peripheral blood mononuclear cells (PBMCs), taken at new diagnosis, from a patient treated with antithyroid drugs. This chain links TRBV9 with TRBJ2-7; 8 bases agree with TRBD2. The receptor's source is a young woman with Graves disease. CDR3 in DNA: TGTGCCAGCAGCGCCGGGGGGGCTCTATCCTACGAGCAGTACTTC. Protein: CASSAGGALSYEQYF.